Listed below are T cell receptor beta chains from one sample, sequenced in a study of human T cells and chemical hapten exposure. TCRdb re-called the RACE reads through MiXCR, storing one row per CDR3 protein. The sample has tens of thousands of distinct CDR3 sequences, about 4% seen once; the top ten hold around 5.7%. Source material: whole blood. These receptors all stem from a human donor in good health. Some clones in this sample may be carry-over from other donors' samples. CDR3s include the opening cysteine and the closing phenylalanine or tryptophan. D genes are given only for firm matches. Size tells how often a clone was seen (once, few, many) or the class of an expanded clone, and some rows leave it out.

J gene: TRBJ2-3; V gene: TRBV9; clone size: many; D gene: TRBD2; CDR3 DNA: TGTGCCAGCAGTTGGACTAGCGGGAGCTCGCGCACAGATACGCAGTATTTT; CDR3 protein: CASSWTSGSSRTDTQYF
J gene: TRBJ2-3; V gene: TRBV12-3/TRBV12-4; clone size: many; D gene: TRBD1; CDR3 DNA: TGTGCCAGCGGACCTGGGACAGGGTCCCAGTATTTT; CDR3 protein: CASGPGTGSQYF
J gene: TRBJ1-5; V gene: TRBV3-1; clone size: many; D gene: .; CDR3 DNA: TGTGCCAGCAGCCAAGAGGGCGGTCAGCCCCAGCATTTT; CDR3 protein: CASSQEGGQPQHF
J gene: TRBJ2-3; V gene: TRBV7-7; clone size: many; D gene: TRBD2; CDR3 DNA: TGTGCCAGCAGTCCAGGACTAGCTGGAGATACGCAGTATTTT; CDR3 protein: CASSPGLAGDTQYF
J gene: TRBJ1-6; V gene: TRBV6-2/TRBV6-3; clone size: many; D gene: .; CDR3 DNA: TGTGCCAGCAGTGATCCGCTTAATTCACCCCTCCACTTT; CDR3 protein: CASSDPLNSPLHF
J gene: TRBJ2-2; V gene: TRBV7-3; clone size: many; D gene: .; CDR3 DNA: TGTGCCAGCAGCTTAAACACCGGGGAGCTGTTTTTT; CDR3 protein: CASSLNTGELFF
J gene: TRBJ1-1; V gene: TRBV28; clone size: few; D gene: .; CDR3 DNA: TGTGCCAGCCGATGGGGGAAAAACACTGAAGCTTTCTTT; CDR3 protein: CASRWGKNTEAFF
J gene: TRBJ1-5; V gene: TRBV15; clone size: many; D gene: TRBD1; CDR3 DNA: TGTGCCACCAGCGGACCTGGGACAGGGAAGGGCAATCAGCCCCAGCATTTT; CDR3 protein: CATSGPGTGKGNQPQHF
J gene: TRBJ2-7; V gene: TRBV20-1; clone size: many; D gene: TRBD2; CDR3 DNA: TGCAGTGCTAGGGGTAGCGGGCTCTCCTACGAGCAGTACTTC; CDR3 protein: CSARGSGLSYEQYF
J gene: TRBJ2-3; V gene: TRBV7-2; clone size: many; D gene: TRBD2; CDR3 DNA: TGTGCCAGCAGCTTACAGCTAGCGGGCCGCGCCGCCAGCACAGATACGCAGTATTTT; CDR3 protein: CASSLQLAGRAASTDTQYF
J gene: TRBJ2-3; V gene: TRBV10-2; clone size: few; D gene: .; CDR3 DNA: TGCGCCAGCAGTGAGATGCGCACAGATACGCAGTATTTT; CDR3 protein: CASSEMRTDTQYF
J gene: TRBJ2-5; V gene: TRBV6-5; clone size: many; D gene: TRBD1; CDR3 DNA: TGTGCCAGCAGTTACGAGTACCGGGACAGGCTGGAACTGGGGGTGTACTTC; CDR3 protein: CASSYEYRDRLELGVYF
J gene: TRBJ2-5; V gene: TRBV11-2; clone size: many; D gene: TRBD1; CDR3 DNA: TGTGCCAGCAGCTCACAGGGGAAAGAGACCCAGTACTTC; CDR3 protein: CASSSQGKETQYF
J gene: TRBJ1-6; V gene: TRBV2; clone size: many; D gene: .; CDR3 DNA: TGTGCCAGCAGACAGGGAAATCTGGATAATTCACCCCTCCACTTT; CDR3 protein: CASRQGNLDNSPLHF
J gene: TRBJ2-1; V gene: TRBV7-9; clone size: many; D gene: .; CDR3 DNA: TGTGCCAGCAGCTTTTCCGGGCACGGCCACAATGAGCAGTTCTTC; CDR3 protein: CASSFSGHGHNEQFF
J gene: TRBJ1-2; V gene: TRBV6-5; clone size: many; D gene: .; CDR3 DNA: TGTGCCAGCAGTCCGCCCCATGAGCGAGATATGCTAGAATTC; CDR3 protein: CASSPPHERDMLEF
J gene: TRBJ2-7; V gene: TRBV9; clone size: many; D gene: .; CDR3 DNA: TGTGCCAGCAGCTTGGACCCGGACTACGAGCAGTACTTC; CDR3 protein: CASSLDPDYEQYF
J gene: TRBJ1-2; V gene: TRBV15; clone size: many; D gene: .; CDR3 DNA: TGTGCCACCAGCAGGCCCCCAACGATAGGGTTCACTAATGGCTACACCTTC; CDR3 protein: CATSRPPTIGFTNGYTF
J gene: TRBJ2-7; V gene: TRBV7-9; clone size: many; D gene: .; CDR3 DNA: TGTGCCAGCTCAGCAGGGAGCTCCTACGAGCAGTACTTC; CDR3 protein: CASSAGSSYEQYF
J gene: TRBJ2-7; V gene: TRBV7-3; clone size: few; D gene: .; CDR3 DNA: TGTGCCAGCAGCTTAACAGCGGGTGGAGCCTCCTACGAGCAGTACTTC; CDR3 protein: CASSLTAGGASYEQYF
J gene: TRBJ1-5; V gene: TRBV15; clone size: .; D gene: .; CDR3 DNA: TGTGCCACCAGCAGAGGAGGGAATCATCCGCCCCAGCATTTT; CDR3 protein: CATSRGGNHPPQHF
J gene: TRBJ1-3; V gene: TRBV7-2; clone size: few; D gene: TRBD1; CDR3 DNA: TGTGCCAGCAGCTGGGACAGGGCCTCTGGAAACACCATATATTTT; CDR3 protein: CASSWDRASGNTIYF
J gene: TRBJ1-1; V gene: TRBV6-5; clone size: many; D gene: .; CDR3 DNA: TGTGCCAGCAGTTACTCGAAAACAGGAGTGACTGAAGCTTTCTTT; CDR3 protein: CASSYSKTGVTEAFF
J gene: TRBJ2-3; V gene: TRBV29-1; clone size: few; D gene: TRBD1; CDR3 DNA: TGCAGCGTTGGGTCAGGGGGTCTGAGCACAGATACGCAGTATTTT; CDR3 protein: CSVGSGGLSTDTQYF
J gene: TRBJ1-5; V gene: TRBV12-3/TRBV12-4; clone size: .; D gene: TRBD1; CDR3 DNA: TGTGCCAGCAGTTTAGCGTTGGGACAGGGAAGTCAGCCCCAGCATTTT; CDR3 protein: CASSLALGQGSQPQHF
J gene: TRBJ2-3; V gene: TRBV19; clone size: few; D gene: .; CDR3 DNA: TGTGCCAGCCGGGACACCAGCACAGATACGCAGTATTTT; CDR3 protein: CASRDTSTDTQYF
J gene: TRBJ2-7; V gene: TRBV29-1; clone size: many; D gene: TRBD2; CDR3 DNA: TGCAGCGTTGAGGGTAGCGGGGGTCGTGAGCAGTACTTC; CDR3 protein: CSVEGSGGREQYF
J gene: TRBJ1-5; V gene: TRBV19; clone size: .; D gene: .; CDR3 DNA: TGTGCCAGTAGTATTTTGACAGCTAGCAATCAGCCCCAGCATTTT; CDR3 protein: CASSILTASNQPQHF
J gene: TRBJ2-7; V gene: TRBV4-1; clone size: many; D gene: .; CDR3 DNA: TGCGCCAGCAGCCAAGATCAGTATAGGGGGGCATCCTACGAGCAGTACTTC; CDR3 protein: CASSQDQYRGASYEQYF
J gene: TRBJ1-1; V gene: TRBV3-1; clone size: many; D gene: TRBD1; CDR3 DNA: TGTGCCAGCAGCCGCCCGACGACAGGGCGGGGAACTGAAGCTTTCTTT; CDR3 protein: CASSRPTTGRGTEAFF
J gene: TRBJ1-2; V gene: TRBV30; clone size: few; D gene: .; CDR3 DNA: TGTGCCTGGAGCCCAACCGGGCCAGTAGCGGGCTACACCTTC; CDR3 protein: CAWSPTGPVAGYTF
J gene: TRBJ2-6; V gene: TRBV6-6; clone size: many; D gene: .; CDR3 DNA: TGTGCCAGCACCCACCCCGGTAAAGCCTCTGGGGCCAACGTCCTGACTTTC; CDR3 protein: CASTHPGKASGANVLTF
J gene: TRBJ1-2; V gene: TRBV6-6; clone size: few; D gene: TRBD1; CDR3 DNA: TGTGCCAGCAGACAGGGGATCTATGGCTACACCTTC; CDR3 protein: CASRQGIYGYTF
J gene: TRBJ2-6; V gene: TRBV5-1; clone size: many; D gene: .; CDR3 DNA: TGCGCCAGCAGCTTGGGGGGCTCTGGGGCCAACGTCCTGACTTTC; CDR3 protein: CASSLGGSGANVLTF
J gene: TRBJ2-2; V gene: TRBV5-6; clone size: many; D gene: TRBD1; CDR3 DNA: TGTGCCAGCATCCGAGGAACAGGGGGACTTGTGGTCGGGGAGCTGTTTTTT; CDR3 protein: CASIRGTGGLVVGELFF
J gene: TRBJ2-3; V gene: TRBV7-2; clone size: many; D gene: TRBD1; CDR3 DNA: TGTGCCAGCAGCTTCAGACAGGGGAGGCCAGATACGCAGTATTTT; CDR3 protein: CASSFRQGRPDTQYF
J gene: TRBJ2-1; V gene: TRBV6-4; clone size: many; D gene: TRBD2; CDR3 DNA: TGTGCCAGCAGTGAAGCCCCTAGCTCTTCCGTTCGGACTAGCGGACCTAATGAGCAGTTCTTC; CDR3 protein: CASSEAPSSSVRTSGPNEQFF
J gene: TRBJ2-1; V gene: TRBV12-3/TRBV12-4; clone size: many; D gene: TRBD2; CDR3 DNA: TGTGCCAGCAGTCCTCGGGGGAAGGGACTACTCGTCAATGAGCAGTTCTTC; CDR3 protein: CASSPRGKGLLVNEQFF
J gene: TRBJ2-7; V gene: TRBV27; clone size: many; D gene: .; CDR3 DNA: TGTGCCAGCAGTTCTACCCGGGAACCCGTGGAGCAGTACTTC; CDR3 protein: CASSSTREPVEQYF
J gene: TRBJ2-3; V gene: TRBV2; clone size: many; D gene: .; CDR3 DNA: TGTGCCAGCAGTGAAGCGGCGGGGACAGATACGCAGTATTTT; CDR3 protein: CASSEAAGTDTQYF
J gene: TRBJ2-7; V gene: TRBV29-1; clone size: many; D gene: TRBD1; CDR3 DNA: TGCAGCGTCGCCGGGACAGAAAGCTCCTACGAGCAGTACTTC; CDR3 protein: CSVAGTESSYEQYF
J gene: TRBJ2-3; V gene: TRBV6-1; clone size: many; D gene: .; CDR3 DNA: TGTGCCAGCTTTTTCGACAGCACAGATACGCAGTATTTT; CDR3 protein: CASFFDSTDTQYF